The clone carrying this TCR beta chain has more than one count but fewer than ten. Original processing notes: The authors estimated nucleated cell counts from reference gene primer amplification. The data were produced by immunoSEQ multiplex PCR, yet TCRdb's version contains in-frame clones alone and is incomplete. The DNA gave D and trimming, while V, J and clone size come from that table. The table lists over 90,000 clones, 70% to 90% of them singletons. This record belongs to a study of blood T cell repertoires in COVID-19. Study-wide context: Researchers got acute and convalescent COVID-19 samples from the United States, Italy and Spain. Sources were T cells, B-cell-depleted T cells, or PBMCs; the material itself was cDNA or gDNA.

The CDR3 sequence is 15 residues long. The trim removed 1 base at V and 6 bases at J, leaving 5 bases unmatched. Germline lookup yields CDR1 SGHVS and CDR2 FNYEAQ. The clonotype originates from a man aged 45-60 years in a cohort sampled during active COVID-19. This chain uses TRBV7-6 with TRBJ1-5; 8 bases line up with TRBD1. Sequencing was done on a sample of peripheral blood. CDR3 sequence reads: CASSLGQGAGQPQHF. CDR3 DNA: TGTGCCAGCAGCTTAGGGCAGGGGGCTGGTCAGCCCCAGCATTTT.